The sequence of this T cell receptor beta chain was determined in a study of blood T cell repertoires in COVID-19. Assignment of participants to cohorts was predicated upon participant-reported clinical history. TCRdb's copy holds only in-frame clones and misses some; the assay was immunoSEQ multiplex PCR. The sample holds 100,000 to 150,000 clones, 75% to 90% seen once. The receptor comes from a woman in her forties or fifties who had recovered from COVID-19. The sequenced material came from PBMCs or T cells enriched from blood (not recorded which).

The CDR3 DNA follows: TGTGCCAGCAGTTACACAGGGAGCTATGGCTACACCTTC. Translating it yields CASSYTGSYGYTF. This chain connects TRBV12-3 or TRBV12-4 to TRBJ1-2; TRBD1 might be the D (6 bases). V was pared by 4 bases and J by 4 bases, with 10 bases between. This CDR3 has 13 amino acids.